The next 27 T cell receptor beta chains were all read from a single sample in a study of T cells in Graves' hyperthyroidism and ophthalmopathy. Using RNA transcripts as the source, TCR beta CDR3 regions were amplified. TCR CDR3 underwent first-round RT-PCR with the HTBI primer set. MiXCR, run by TCRdb on the multiplex PCR reads, gives a single entry per CDR3 protein. Altogether approximately 370,000 distinct CDR3 sequences are present, just under 15% being singletons, with the ten largest covering 30% to 35%. The sequenced sample consisted of blood. The receptor source for this set is a young woman with Graves' hyperthyroidism.

This clonotype came up many times. V is TRBV7-2 and J is TRBJ2-5; D unresolved. The CDR3 covers 16 residues. Trimming removed 6 bases from V and 2 bases from J, with 19 bases in between. In germline, CDR1 is SGHTA, CDR2 FQGNSA. The CDR3, as DNA: TGTGCCAGCAGTTTACCCCGAGGTGGGTCTCAAGAGACCCAGTACTTC. The encoded protein is CASSLPRGGSQETQYF.

This clonotype was seen many times. Here the CDR3 DNA reads TGTGCCAGCAGTACAGGGCGACAGGATAACTATGGCTACACCTTC. Protein sequence: CASSTGRQDNYGYTF. The chain joins TRBV27 to TRBJ1-2, with D perhaps matching TRBD1 (6 bases). Germline CDR1 is MNHEY and CDR2 is SMNVEV (reference sequence). The CDR3 is 15 residues long. The V end was cut by 5 bases, the J end by 1 base, with 14 bases between.

Regarding this clonotype: Germline is not matched at one junction end, which may reflect a read error. V is TRBV7-7 and J is TRBJ2-2; 14 positions match TRBD2. Germline V CDR1 and CDR2: SSHAT, FNYEAQ (reference sequence). The CDR3 sequence is 16 residues long. DNA for the CDR3: TGTGCTAGCAGGGGACTAGCGGGAGTCGACACCGGGGAGCTGTTTTTT. This codes for CASRGLAGVDTGELFF.

Many counts were recorded for this clonotype. The V gene is TRBV30, the J gene TRBJ1-4; the D is unclear. Germline CDR1 and CDR2: GTSNPN and SVGIG (reference sequence). V dropped 5 bases and J dropped 0 bases, with 13 bases sitting between them. The CDR3 has 15 amino acids. The CDR3 region is CAWHEKGATNEKLFF. The CDR3, as DNA: TGTGCCTGGCATGAAAAAGGAGCAACTAATGAAAAACTGTTTTTT.

This clonotype was counted at least ten times. V is TRBV20-1 and J is TRBJ2-1, with D uncertain. There are 12 residues in the CDR3. Per the germline V gene, CDR1 is DFQATT and CDR2 is SNEGSKA (reference sequence). The V end lost 2 bases, the J end lost 7 bases, and 9 bases lay between the germline ends. The CDR3 nucleotides read TGCAGTGCTAGAAAGAGGTCGAATGAGCAGTTCTTC. This gives the protein CSARKRSNEQFF.

This sequence joins TRBV29-1 and TRBJ2-7; a possible D gene is TRBD1 (6 bases). The V end was cut by 6 bases, the J end by 1 base, with 13 bases between. Germline lookup yields CDR1 SQVTM and CDR2 ANQGSEA. This CDR3 region has 13 residues. DNA for the CDR3: TGCAGCGTCCTTACAGGGTTGTCCTACGAGCAGTACTTC. Translating gives CSVLTGLSYEQYF.

This clonotype was observed a handful of times. This chain uses TRBV28 with TRBJ2-7; 12 bases align to TRBD1. Germline trimming cut 1 base from V and 3 bases from J; bases unmatched to any gene: 4. CDR1 is MDHEN, CDR2 SYDVKM, per germline. The length of the CDR3 is 16 residues. CDR3 sequence: CASSLSGTGGGYEQYF. The CDR3, as DNA: TGTGCCAGCAGTTTATCCGGGACAGGGGGCGGCTACGAGCAGTACTTC. The complete variable domain, with remaining parts taken from reference TRBV28 and TRBJ2-7, reads DVKVTQSSRYLVKRTGEKVFLECVQDMDHENMFWYRQDPGLGLRLIYFSYDVKMKEKGDIPEGYSVSREKKERFSLILESASTNQTSMYLCASSLSGTGGGYEQYFGPGTRLTVT.

The chain joins TRBV7-3 to TRBJ2-5; perhaps TRBD2 as D (5 bases). The germline V gene encodes CDR1 SGHTA and CDR2 FQGTGA. The germline V and J ends were trimmed by 5 bases and 1 base, with 17 bases remaining between them. The CDR3 runs 16 residues. The CDR3 DNA reads TGTGCCAGCAGCCCGGGATCCTTATCGTTCCAAGAGACCCAGTACTTC. Translating it yields CASSPGSLSFQETQYF.

V usage is TRBV27 and J usage is TRBJ2-1; TRBD2 aligns across 8 bases. Germline V gene lookup returns CDR1 MNHEY and CDR2 SMNVEV (reference sequence). Trimming at V came to 6 bases and at J to 5 bases, leaving 6 bases not matched to a gene. The CDR3 has 14 residues. Written as DNA, the CDR3 is TGTGCCAGCAGGTGGCTAGCGGGCGACAATGAGCAGTTCTTC. This translates into CASRWLAGDNEQFF.

V and J are TRBV14 and TRBJ2-2; 9 nucleotides match TRBD2. The V gene end was trimmed by 4 bases and the J gene end by 6 bases; junction bases not matched to a gene: 9. In germline, CDR1 is SGHDN, CDR2 FVKESK. This CDR3 is built from 16 residues. In nucleotides, the CDR3 is TGTGCCAGCAGCCTATTTAGCGGGAGTGGGGCCGGGGAGCTGTTTTTT. Protein: CASSLFSGSGAGELFF.

At least ten counts were recorded for this clonotype. The chain recombines TRBV27 with TRBJ2-6; D gene unclear. Trimming took off 6 bases at V and 0 bases at J, with 6 bases between the two ends. This CDR3 has 14 amino acids. Germline V lookup: CDR1 MNHEY, CDR2 SMNVEV (reference sequence). As DNA, the CDR3 is TGTGCCAGCAGCCTACTCTCTGGGGCCAACGTCCTGACTTTC. Amino acids: CASSLLSGANVLTF.

There are many counts of this clonotype. Germline is not matched at one junction end, which may reflect a read error. The rearrangement links TRBV29-1 to TRBJ2-1, with TRBD2 identical over 10 bases. CDR1 is SQVTM, CDR2 ANQGSEA, per germline. CDR3 length: 14 amino acids. The CDR3: CSVEGTSAYNEQFF. The CDR3 DNA reads as TGCAGCGTGGAAGGGACTAGCGCGTACAATGAGCAGTTCTTC.

Ten or more counts support this clonotype. The gene calls are TRBV6-6 and TRBJ2-7; 7 bases are shared with TRBD2. The V gene end was trimmed by 2 bases and the J gene end by 1 base; junction bases not matched to a gene: 11. The CDR3 has 17 amino acids. The germline V gene has CDR1 MNHNY and CDR2 SVGAGI (reference sequence). The CDR3 region has the DNA TGTGCCAGCAGTTACAGAGTAGCCCGGGAGGTTTCCTACGAGCAGTACTTC. Translated, it gives CASSYRVAREVSYEQYF.

The table lists this clonotype with many counts. The chain couples TRBV20-1 to TRBJ1-1, with D unresolved. Germline values: CDR1 DFQATT, CDR2 SNEGSKA (reference sequence). The CDR3 has 13 amino acids. V was cut by 2 bases and J by 1 base, with 8 bases left in between. The CDR3 loop is CSARPNWNTEAFF. The CDR3 region has the DNA TGCAGTGCTAGACCCAATTGGAACACTGAAGCTTTCTTT.

The genes are TRBV5-6 and TRBJ2-1, with 8 bases identical to TRBD2. The germline V gene encodes CDR1 SGHDT and CDR2 YYEEEE. The CDR3 loop spans 17 amino acids. After removal of 6 bases from V and 2 bases from J, the junction contained 13 bases not matched to a gene. The CDR3 loop is CASIEGLSGSAYNEQFF. DNA for the CDR3: TGTGCCAGCATCGAGGGTCTAAGCGGGAGTGCCTACAATGAGCAGTTCTTC. Full variable domain (rest looked up from reference TRBV5-6 and TRBJ2-1): DAGVTQSPTHLIKTRGQQVTLRCSPKSGHDTVSWYQQALGQGPQFIFQYYEEEERQRGNFPDRFSGHQFPNYSSELNVNALLLGDSALYLCASIEGLSGSAYNEQFFGPGTRLTVL.

This clonotype was found a few times. This chain links TRBV2 with TRBJ2-6; D perhaps matches TRBD2 (5 bases). Between the trimmed V and J ends, which lost 4 bases and 0 bases, there was a span of 13 bases. The CDR3 has 17 residues. Germline V gene data show CDR1 as SNHLY and CDR2 as FYNNEI. DNA for the CDR3: TGTGCCAGCAGTGGTGACTATATGAACTCTGGGGCCAACGTCCTGACTTTC. It translates to CASSGDYMNSGANVLTF.

This chain links TRBV7-3 with TRBJ2-3; weak D call: TRBD1 (5 bases). The CDR3 runs to 15 residues. Germline values: CDR1 SGHTA, CDR2 FQGTGA. With 1 base removed from V and 4 bases from J, the gap between germline ends came to 12 bases. The CDR3 loop reads CASSLSGQSADTQYF. CDR3 bases: TGTGCCAGCAGCTTAAGTGGACAAAGTGCAGATACGCAGTATTTT.

The chain combines TRBV7-2 with TRBJ1-4; 8 bases are shared with TRBD1. CDR3 size: 16 residues. Germline CDR1 is SGHTA and CDR2 is FQGNSA. J gave up 7 bases and V 5 bases, and 12 bases lay outside the gene matches. The CDR3 sequence: CASSLHGTGVSEKLFF. CDR3 DNA: TGTGCCAGCAGCCTCCACGGGACAGGCGTGAGTGAAAAACTGTTTTTT.

The sample holds many counts of this clonotype. The chain combines TRBV18 with TRBJ2-1; 7 bases agree with TRBD2. This CDR3 comprises 13 residues. The V gene end was trimmed by 3 bases and the J gene end by 7 bases; junction bases not matched to a gene: 3. Germline lookup yields CDR1 KGHSH and CDR2 LQKENI. CDR3 DNA: TGTGCCAGCTCACCCAACGGGGGGAATGAGCAGTTCTTC. Translated, it gives CASSPNGGNEQFF.

This clonotype was counted ten times or more. The J gene is TRBJ2-5, the V gene TRBV29-1, with D uncertain. Trimming took off 5 bases at V and 7 bases at J, with 8 bases between the two ends. CDR1 is SQVTM and CDR2 is ANQGSEA in the germline V gene. CDR3 length: 10 residues. CDR3 in amino acids: CSVSDRTQYF. The CDR3 DNA reads as TGCAGCGTTTCAGACCGGACCCAGTACTTC.

This clonotype was seen repeatedly, ten times or more. The chain recombines TRBV20-1 with TRBJ2-3, with 10 nucleotides matching TRBD1. The CDR3 runs to 13 residues. After removal of 6 bases from V and 4 bases from J, the junction contained 4 bases not matched to a gene. Germline CDR1 is DFQATT and CDR2 is SNEGSKA (reference sequence). The CDR3 spells CSARGQGADTQYF. CDR3 coding DNA: TGCAGTGCCCGCGGACAGGGGGCAGATACGCAGTATTTT.

This clonotype was found many times. The chain has TRBV18 and TRBJ1-1; maybe TRBD1 (5 bases). The germline V gene has CDR1 KGHSH and CDR2 LQKENI. The CDR3 has 16 amino acids. Trimming pared 0 bases from V and 0 bases from J, leaving 11 bases between. The CDR3 DNA reads as TGTGCCAGCTCACCACCGGGGGGAGAGATGAACACTGAAGCTTTCTTT. It codes for CASSPPGGEMNTEAFF.

V is TRBV6-5 and J is TRBJ2-7; D perhaps matches TRBD1 (5 bases). The length of the CDR3 is 14 residues. V lost 0 bases to trimming and J lost 3 bases, with 9 bases between them. In germline, CDR1 is MNHEY, CDR2 SVGAGI. In DNA form, the CDR3 reads TGTGCCAGCAGTTACTCGAAGACAGACTACGAGCAGTACTTC. Translation: CASSYSKTDYEQYF.

This clonotype was picked up a small number of times. The gene calls are TRBV30 and TRBJ1-5; 8 nucleotides agree with TRBD1. Germline V gives CDR1 GTSNPN, CDR2 SVGIG (reference sequence). The V segment lost 3 bases and the J segment 6 bases; nucleotides outside the gene matches: 4. The CDR3 runs 13 residues. CDR3 region: CAWSRDRGQPQHF. Here the CDR3 DNA reads TGTGCCTGGAGCAGAGACAGGGGTCAGCCCCAGCATTTT.

This clonotype has only a few counts. The chain links TRBV29-1 to TRBJ2-1; 10 bases are a match to TRBD2. The V gene's germline CDR1 is SQVTM and CDR2 ANQGSEA. Losses at the gene ends were 7 bases for V and 7 bases for J; bases not matched to a gene: 7. CDR3 size: 13 residues. CDR3 in DNA: TGCAGCGCCCTAGCGGGAGCACAAAATGAGCAGTTCTTC. The encoded protein is CSALAGAQNEQFF.

This clonotype was observed many times. The chain recombines TRBV7-2 with TRBJ2-1; 15 bases fit TRBD2. There are 18 residues in the CDR3. V was pared by 3 bases and J by 4 bases, with 7 bases of the junction left unmatched. Germline CDR1 reads SGHTA; CDR2 reads FQGNSA. The CDR3 spells CASSFRTSGRAGYNEQFF. The CDR3 DNA reads as TGTGCCAGCAGCTTTAGGACTAGCGGGAGGGCGGGGTACAATGAGCAGTTCTTC.

This clonotype was recorded many times. The chain employs TRBV3-1 and TRBJ1-4; 7 positions agree with TRBD1. The germline V gene has CDR1 LGHDT and CDR2 YNNKEL (reference sequence). This CDR3 comprises 14 residues. Unmatched junction bases numbered 6, after V lost 5 bases and J lost 6 bases. The CDR3 bases are TGTGCCAGCAGCGATACAGGGGCGGATGAAAAACTGTTTTTT. It codes for CASSDTGADEKLFF.